This T cell receptor (beta chain) was profiled in a study of beta chain features in type 1 diabetes. The study reverse transcribed the entire isolated RNA, so it sequenced expressed TCRB transcripts. Assay: immunoSEQ multiplex PCR; the TCRdb copy retains only in-frame clones and omits some. The data contain about 700,000 clones, about an eighth of them seen just once; the ten biggest clones take up 0.02% to 0.025%. The V segment lost 1 base and the J segment 6 bases; nucleotides outside the gene matches: 2. The CDR3 extends over 14 amino acids. Germline loops: CDR1 SGHDN, CDR2 FVKESK. This clone was recorded a few times. The antigen is undetermined. General observations from the study: Moderate but significant shortening of TCRB CDR3s was recorded in all four CD4+ subsets from Type 1 diabetes patients.

The receptor was isolated from a man aged 18 to 29 with type 1 diabetes. This rearrangement joins TRBV14 to TRBJ2-1; 8 positions match TRBD2. The sample was naive CD4+ T cells from blood. The CDR3 loop reads CASSQALAGNEQFF. The CDR3 region has the DNA TGTGCCAGCAGCCAAGCGCTAGCGGGCAATGAGCAGTTCTTC.